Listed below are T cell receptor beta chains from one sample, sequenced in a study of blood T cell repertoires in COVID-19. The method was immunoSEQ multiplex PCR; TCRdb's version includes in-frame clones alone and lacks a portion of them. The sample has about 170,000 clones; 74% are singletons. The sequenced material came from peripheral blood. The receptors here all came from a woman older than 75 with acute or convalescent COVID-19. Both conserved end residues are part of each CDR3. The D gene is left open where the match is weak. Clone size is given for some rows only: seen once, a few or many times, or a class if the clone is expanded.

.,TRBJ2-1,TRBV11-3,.,TGTGCCAGCAGTCGGACCTGGCGGACAGAAGACAATGAGCAGTTCTTC,CASSRTWRTEDNEQFF
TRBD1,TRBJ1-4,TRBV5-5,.,TGTGCCAGCAGCCTCGGGACAGGGGTAGATGAAAAATTGTTTTTT,CASSLGTGVDEKLFF
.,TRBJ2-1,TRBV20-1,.,TGCAGTGCTAGAATCTATGAGCAGTTCTTC,CSARIYEQFF
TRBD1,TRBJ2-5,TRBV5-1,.,TGCGCCAGCAGCGGGGACAGCCAAGAGACCCAGTACTTC,CASSGDSQETQYF
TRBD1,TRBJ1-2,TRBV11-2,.,TGTGCCAGCAGCGCCGACAGGGGAATCGGTGGCTACACCTTC,CASSADRGIGGYTF
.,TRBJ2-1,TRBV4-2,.,TGTGCCAGCAGCCGACAGCTTAATGAGCAGTTCTTC,CASSRQLNEQFF
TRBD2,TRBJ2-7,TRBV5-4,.,TGTGCCAGCAGCTTTCGCACTAGCGGGAACGACGAGCAGTACTTC,CASSFRTSGNDEQYF
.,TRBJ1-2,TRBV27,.,TGTGCCAGCAGTTTATCAGGGGGGGGCTATGGCTACACCTTC,CASSLSGGGYGYTF
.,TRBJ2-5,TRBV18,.,TGTGCCAGCTCCCCGAGGAGCCCTCCCGAAGAGACCCAGTACTTC,CASSPRSPPEETQYF
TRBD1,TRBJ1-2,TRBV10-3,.,TGTGCCATCAGTGAGGGACAGGACCGTGGCTACACCTTC,CAISEGQDRGYTF
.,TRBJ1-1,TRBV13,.,TGTGCCAGCAGCCCCAAACCCATGGTTAGGGGAATGAACACTGAAGCTTTCTTT,CASSPKPMVRGMNTEAFF
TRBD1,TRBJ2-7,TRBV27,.,TGTGCCAGCAGTTTATCTGCACCTTTGGTAGGGACAGCTCGGTACGAGCAGTACTTC,CASSLSAPLVGTARYEQYF
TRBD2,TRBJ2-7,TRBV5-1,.,TGCGCCAGCAGCTTGGATCCGGGAGGGTCCCCCTACGAGCAGTACTTC,CASSLDPGGSPYEQYF
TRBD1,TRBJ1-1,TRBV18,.,TGTGCCAGCTCACCGACGGGACAGGGGGGCACTGAAGCTTTCTTT,CASSPTGQGGTEAFF
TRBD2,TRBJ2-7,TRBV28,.,TGTGCCAGCAGTCAATCTAGCGGGGGACTGCTCACCGGGCAGTACTTC,CASSQSSGGLLTGQYF
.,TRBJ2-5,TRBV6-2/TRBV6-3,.,TGTGCCAGCAGTTTCTGGGGAGGGGGTGAAGAGACCCAGTACTTC,CASSFWGGGEETQYF
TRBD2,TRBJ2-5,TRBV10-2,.,TGCGCCAGCAGTGAAACAGCGGGACCAGAGACCCAGTACTTC,CASSETAGPETQYF
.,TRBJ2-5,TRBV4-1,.,TGCGCCAGCAGCCAAGCCGGGAAGATCGAGACCCAGTACTTC,CASSQAGKIETQYF
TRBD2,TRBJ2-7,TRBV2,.,TGTGCCAGCATCGGGACTAGCGGGAGTTACGAGCAGTACTTC,CASIGTSGSYEQYF
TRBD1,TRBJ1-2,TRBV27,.,TGTGCCAGCAGTTTGTCACCGGGACAGGGGGCGCTTGGCTACACCTTC,CASSLSPGQGALGYTF
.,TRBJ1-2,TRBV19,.,TGTGCCAGTAGCCGCCGCACTGAAGACTATGGCTACACCTTC,CASSRRTEDYGYTF
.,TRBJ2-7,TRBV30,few,TGTGCCTGGAGCGACGGAGCAAACTACGAGCAGTACTTC,CAWSDGANYEQYF
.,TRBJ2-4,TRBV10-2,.,TGCGCCAGCAGTGATACGGCGGGGTGGAAAAACATTCAGTACTTC,CASSDTAGWKNIQYF
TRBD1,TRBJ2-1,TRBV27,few,TGTGCCAGCAGTTGGGGACAGGCTGACAATGAGCAGTTCTTC,CASSWGQADNEQFF
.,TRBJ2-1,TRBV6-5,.,TGTGCCAGCAGTAGCCAGGGTAATCGCTGGTTCTTC,CASSSQGNRWFF
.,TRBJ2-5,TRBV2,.,TGTGCCAGCGCCGGTCGGGGTAGGCAAGAGACCCAGTACTTC,CASAGRGRQETQYF
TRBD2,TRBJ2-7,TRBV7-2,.,TGTGCCAGCAGCCTCACGGGGGGGAGATACGAGCAGTACTTC,CASSLTGGRYEQYF
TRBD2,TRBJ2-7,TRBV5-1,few,TGCGCCAGCAGCTTGGGTCCTAGCGGGGCTTCCTACGAGCAGTACTTC,CASSLGPSGASYEQYF
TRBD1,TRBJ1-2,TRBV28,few,TGTGCCAGCAGCTCGGGACAGGGCGGAGGCTACACCTTC,CASSSGQGGGYTF
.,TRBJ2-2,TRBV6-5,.,TGTGCCAGCAGTTATGGACAGAGGAGGACCGGGGAGCTGTTTTTT,CASSYGQRRTGELFF
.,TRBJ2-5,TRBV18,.,TGTGCCAGCTCACCGATGGAGGGGGAGACCCAGTACTTC,CASSPMEGETQYF
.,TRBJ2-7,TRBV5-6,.,TGTGCCAGCAGCTTGTACTCTAGTAGCGGCGAGCAGTACTTC,CASSLYSSSGEQYF
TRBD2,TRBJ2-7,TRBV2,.,TGTGCCAGCAGTGAACTAGCGGTAGACTCCTACGAGCAGTACTTC,CASSELAVDSYEQYF
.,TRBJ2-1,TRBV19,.,TGTGCCAGTAGTATAGGTGCGGGGTACATTGAGCAGTTCTTC,CASSIGAGYIEQFF
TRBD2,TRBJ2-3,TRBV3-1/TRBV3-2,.,TGTGCCAGCAGCCAGGGACTAGTGGTTTCGGATACGCAGTATTTT,CASSQGLVVSDTQYF
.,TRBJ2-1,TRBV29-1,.,TGCAGCGTTCTCCTAAATCGCAATGAGCAGTTCTTC,CSVLLNRNEQFF
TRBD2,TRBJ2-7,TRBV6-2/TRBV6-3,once,TGTGCCAGCAGCTCCCCGGGACTAGCGGGCGAATACGAGCAGTACTTC,CASSSPGLAGEYEQYF
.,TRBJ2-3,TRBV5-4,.,TGTGCCAGCAGCTTCCCCTCGGATACGCAGTATTTT,CASSFPSDTQYF
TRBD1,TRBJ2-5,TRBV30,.,TGTGCCTGGAGTTGGGGACAGGGTGATGGGACCCAGTACTTC,CAWSWGQGDGTQYF
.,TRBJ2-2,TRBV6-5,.,TGTGCCAGCAGTTACTACAGGGCCACCGGGGAGCTGTTTTTT,CASSYYRATGELFF
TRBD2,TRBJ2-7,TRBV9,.,TGTGCCAGCAGCACCCAAACTAGCGGGTCGTACGAGCAGTACTTC,CASSTQTSGSYEQYF
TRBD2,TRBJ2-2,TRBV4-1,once,TGCGCCAGCAGCCAAGTCCCAGCGGGAGGGCCCCGGAACACCGGGGAGCTGTTTTTT,CASSQVPAGGPRNTGELFF
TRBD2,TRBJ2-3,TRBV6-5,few,TGTGCCAGCAGTCGGACTAGCGGGAGGGCTGATACGCAGTATTTT,CASSRTSGRADTQYF